These 8 T cell receptor beta chains share one sample of origin, sequenced in a study of T cell responses to AZD1222 COVID-19 vaccine. Repertoires were generated with immunoSEQ multiplex PCR, while TCRdb's copy carries only in-frame clones and drops some. The sample has some 120,000 clones, about 91% seen once. Sequencing used peripheral blood, obtained on day 0 of AZD1222 vaccination. The receptors were sampled from an adult in good health.

CDR3: CASIFGDLNYGYTF. Here the CDR3 DNA reads TGTGCCAGCATATTCGGGGACTTGAACTATGGCTACACCTTC. The chain links TRBV7-9 to TRBJ1-2; D may be TRBD1 (5 bases). The CDR3 has 14 residues. Germline-derived CDR1 and CDR2 are SEHNR and FQNEAQ (reference sequence). V lost 7 bases, J lost 2 bases, and 14 bases lay in between. The variable domain in full, completed from reference TRBV7-9 and TRBJ1-2, reads DTGVSQNPRHKITKRGQNVTFRCDPISEHNRLYWYRQTLGQGPEFLTYFQNEAQLEKSRLLSDRFSAERPKGSFSTLEIQRTEQGDSAMYLCASIFGDLNYGYTFGSGTRLTVV.

The chain combines TRBV3-1 (or the pseudogene TRBV3-2) with TRBJ1-3, with D perhaps TRBD1 (5 bases). Trimming took off 8 bases at V and 4 bases at J, with 12 bases between the two ends. The CDR3 covers 13 residues. Germline values: CDR1 LGHDT, CDR2 YNNKEL (reference sequence). CDR3 protein: CASRFGGGNTIYF. The CDR3 nucleotides read TGTGCCAGCCGATTCGGGGGAGGAAACACCATATATTTT.

CDR3 coding DNA: TGTGCCAGCAGCTTTCAACTACGCACTAGCTGGTACAATGAGCAGTTCTTC. This sequence encodes CASSFQLRTSWYNEQFF. This chain connects TRBV5-5 to TRBJ2-1, with D possibly being TRBD2 (6 bases). Germline V gene lookup returns CDR1 SGHKS and CDR2 YYEKEE (reference sequence). Trimming removed 2 bases from V and 4 bases from J, with 19 bases in between. This CDR3 has 17 residues.

The CDR3 DNA is TGTGCCAGCAGCGTAGAGGGGGGCCCCCCCACAGATACGCAGTATTTT. Translating it yields CASSVEGGPPTDTQYF. This chain uses TRBV9 with TRBJ2-3; D possibly uses TRBD1 or TRBD2 (6 bases each). Germline CDR1 SGDLS, CDR2 YYNGEE. The CDR3 has 16 amino acids. V dropped 0 bases and J dropped 2 bases, with 13 bases sitting between them.

The chain recombines TRBV18 with TRBJ1-1; D is uncertain. Trimming took 1 base from V and 3 from J, leaving 6 bases between them. Germline lookup yields CDR1 KGHSH and CDR2 LQKENI. The CDR3 spans 13 residues. DNA of the CDR3: TGTGCCAGCTCACCACTTATACACACTGAAGCTTTCTTT. It codes for CASSPLIHTEAFF.

CDR3 sequence: CASSQDGENYGYTF. The CDR3 bases are TGCGCCAGCAGCCAAGATGGAGAAAACTATGGCTACACCTTC. V usage is TRBV4-3 and J usage is TRBJ1-2; D is undetermined. The V end lost 0 bases, the J end lost 2 bases, and 7 bases lay between the germline ends. The germline gives CDR1 LGHNA, CDR2 YSLEER. This CDR3 comprises 14 residues.

Concerning this clone itself: This sample includes further DNA sequences coding for the same CDR3. The CDR3 bases are TGTGCCAGCAAGGGGGGGGCTAACTATGGCTACACCTTC. This encodes CASKGGANYGYTF. J is TRBJ1-2 and V is TRBV2, with a possible D match to TRBD1 (6 bases). The length of the CDR3 is 13 residues. Trimming cost V 7 bases and J 0 bases, with 9 bases left between them. The germline gives CDR1 SNHLY, CDR2 FYNNEI.

The chain links TRBV29-1 to TRBJ1-1; a weak D match, TRBD1 (5 bases). V dropped 6 bases and J dropped 1 base, with 15 bases sitting between them. The CDR3 spans 14 residues. Per germline, CDR1 SQVTM and CDR2 ANQGSEA. CDR3 nucleotides: TGCAGCGTAGAACGGGGGGTGTCGAACACTGAAGCTTTCTTT. Protein product: CSVERGVSNTEAFF.